The next 4 T cell receptor beta chains were all read from a single sample in a study of cytomegalovirus exposure and HLA in healthy donors. The study ran its PCR with 60 Vbeta and 13 Jbeta primers. TCRdb keeps only in-frame clones here, not all; method: immunoSEQ multiplex PCR. There are 95,000 to 100,000 clones in the sample; around 75% occur only once, and about 9.4% lies in the top ten. Sequencing was done on a sample of PBMCs. These receptors were obtained from a man aged 45-65 years in good health and CMV-seronegative.

The J gene is TRBJ1-5, the V gene TRBV11-2, with a tentative D call TRBD1 (5 bases). Deletions cut 4 bases from V and 7 bases from J, with 11 bases between. The CDR3 extends over 13 amino acids. Germline-derived CDR1 and CDR2 are SGHAT and FQNNGV. CDR3 nucleotides: TGTGCCAGCAGCTGGGAGGGGAGACAGCCCCAGCATTTT. Its translation: CASSWEGRQPQHF.

This clone was counted between two and nine times. The rearrangement joins TRBV28 to TRBJ1-3; a possible D gene is TRBD1 (5 bases). V dropped 5 bases and J dropped 3 bases, with 11 bases sitting between them. The CDR3 has 14 residues. CDR1 is MDHEN and CDR2 is SYDVKM in the germline V gene. CDR3 sequence: CASSRFGGGNTIYF. The CDR3 coding sequence is TGTGCCAGCAGTAGATTCGGGGGTGGAAACACCATATATTTT.

The chain has TRBV27 and TRBJ1-2; the D gene is possibly TRBD1 (5 bases). The germline V gene has CDR1 MNHEY and CDR2 SMNVEV (reference sequence). The V and J ends lost 4 bases and 3 bases respectively, with 12 bases between them. The CDR3 totals 14 residues. The CDR3 spells CASSWGRWDYGYTF. Here the CDR3 DNA reads TGTGCCAGCAGTTGGGGCCGGTGGGACTATGGCTACACCTTC.

The sample holds a few counts of this clone. The chain has TRBV5-6 and TRBJ2-5; 16 bases fit TRBD2. With V trimmed by 1 base and J by 5 bases, 8 bases remained unmatched. The germline V gene encodes CDR1 SGHDT and CDR2 YYEEEE. CDR3 length: 18 residues. As DNA, the CDR3 is TGTGCCAGCAGCTTGTTAGGGACTAGCGGGAGGGCGAGGGAGACCCAGTACTTC. As protein: CASSLLGTSGRARETQYF.